Sequencing of this T cell receptor (beta chain) was carried out in a study of shared clonotypes between healthy human individuals. From germline, CDR1 is SGHTA and CDR2 FQGNSA. The V and J ends lost 8 bases and 8 bases respectively, with 21 bases between them. The CDR3 sequence is 14 residues long. Genomic DNA from each subset was divided evenly over several immunoSEQ plates. In the source study's methods: Because ImmunoSEQ provided only junction sequences with no quality scores, the filtering differed. Method: immunoSEQ multiplex PCR; TCRdb's copy keeps in-frame clones and lacks some. That table gives V, J and clone size, and the DNA gave D and trimming. The profile shows about 2 million clones, roughly 96% of them singletons. Broader study findings: Rarefaction curves obtained for sorted subsets showed sequencing incomplete despite large depth.

In the case of this clone: No antigen is known for it.

The rearrangement links TRBV7-2 to TRBJ1-2, with a weak D call TRBD1 (6 bases). The source of this sequence is a man between 18 and 29 years old in good health. The specimen was naive CD4+ T cells sorted from blood. Specified subset: CD45RA+ positively selected. The CDR3 nucleotides are TGTGCCAGCGATTCCCCGTCGGGGGGCGCGGGCTACACCTTC. Its protein is CASDSPSGGAGYTF.